The clone carrying this T cell receptor (beta chain) has a handful of counts. This sample was included in a study of early T cells in non-severe SARS-CoV-2 infection. The ends were cut back, 4 bases at V and 3 bases at J, with 9 bases in the middle. The CDR3 covers 13 residues. Looked up from germline, CDR1 is SGHTA and CDR2 is FQGNSA. TCRdb fed the 5' RACE reads into MiXCR, producing one record per CDR3 protein. Among fewer than 85,000 distinct CDR3 sequences listed, around 11% were seen once. This chain uses TRBV7-2 with TRBJ1-2; D remains ambiguous. This receptor was obtained from an adult who was a healthcare worker with PCR-confirmed SARS-CoV-2 infection or an uninfected control (not recorded which). The sequences come from whole blood, collected at baseline. Here the CDR3 DNA reads TGTGCCAGCAGCTACGGGGAGGACTATGGCTACACCTTC. Translating it yields CASSYGEDYGYTF.